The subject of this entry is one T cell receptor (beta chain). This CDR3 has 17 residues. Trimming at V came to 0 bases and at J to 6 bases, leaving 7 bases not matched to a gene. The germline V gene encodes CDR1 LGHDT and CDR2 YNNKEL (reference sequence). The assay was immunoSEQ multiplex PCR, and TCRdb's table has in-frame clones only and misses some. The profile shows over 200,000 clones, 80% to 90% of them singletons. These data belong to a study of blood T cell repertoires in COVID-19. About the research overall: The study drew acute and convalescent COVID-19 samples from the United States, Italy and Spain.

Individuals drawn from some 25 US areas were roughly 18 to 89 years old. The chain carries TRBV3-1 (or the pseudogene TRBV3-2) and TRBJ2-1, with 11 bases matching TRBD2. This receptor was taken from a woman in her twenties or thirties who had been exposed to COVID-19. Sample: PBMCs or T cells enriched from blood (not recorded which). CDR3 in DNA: TGTGCCAGCAGCCAAGATCTGCTAGCGGGAGGTCCCAATGAGCAGTTCTTC. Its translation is CASSQDLLAGGPNEQFF.